This T cell receptor beta chain appears in the sequencing data of a study of Ad26.COV2.S vaccination and SARS-CoV-2 variants. V lost 6 bases to trimming and J lost 5 bases, with 13 bases between them. Germline V gene sequence: CDR1 MNHEY, CDR2 SVGAGI. The CDR3 loop spans 14 amino acids. Stated treatment: approximately 18 received Ad26.COV2.S at low or high dose, single or two shots; 5 received placebo; per-sample allocation not given. The investigators took samples on day 63 after the first vaccine or placebo injection. This vaccine is an Ad26 vector that expresses the Wuhan-strain SARS-CoV-2 spike. Clones were read by immunoSEQ multiplex PCR, and TCRdb kept only the in-frame ones, dropping some. Of roughly 330,000 clones listed, roughly 90% are singletons.

V and J are TRBV6-5 and TRBJ1-4, with D unresolved. This clonotype was sampled from a person aged 18-60 years who received the Ad26.COV2.S COVID-19 vaccine or a placebo. Specimen: peripheral blood, collected in a trial of Ad26.COV2.S vaccine versus placebo. The CDR3 is CASRAAGRNEKLFF. The CDR3 coding sequence is TGTGCCAGCAGGGCGGCTGGCCGGAATGAAAAACTGTTTTTT.